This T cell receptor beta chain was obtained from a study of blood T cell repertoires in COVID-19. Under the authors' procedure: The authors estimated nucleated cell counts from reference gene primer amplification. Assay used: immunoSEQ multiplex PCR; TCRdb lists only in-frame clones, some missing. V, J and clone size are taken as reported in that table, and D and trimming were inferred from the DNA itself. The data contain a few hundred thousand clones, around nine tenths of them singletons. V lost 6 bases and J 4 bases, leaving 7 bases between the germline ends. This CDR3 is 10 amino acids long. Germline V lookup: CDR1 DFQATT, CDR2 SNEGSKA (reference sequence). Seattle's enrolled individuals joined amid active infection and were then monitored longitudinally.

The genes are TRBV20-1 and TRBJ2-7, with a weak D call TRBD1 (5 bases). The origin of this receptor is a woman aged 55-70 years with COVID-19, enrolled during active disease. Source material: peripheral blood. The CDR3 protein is CSARQYEQYF. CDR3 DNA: TGCAGTGCACGACAGTACGAGCAGTACTTC.